Detailed here is one TCR beta chain. Its antigen remains unknown. Only in-frame clones appear in the TCRdb table, and some are missing; sequencing was by immunoSEQ multiplex PCR. The sample includes about 1.5 million clones, 98% of them seen just once. This sample was included in a study of shared clonotypes between healthy human individuals. Healthy HIV-negative adults without recent acute infections or vaccinations served as donors. All donors were Caucasian adults living in Nashville, Tennessee. Study-wide points: Among donors, sharing of clonotypes was expected to be affected by sequencing depth.

J was trimmed by 5 bases and V by 2 bases; bases with no gene match: 8. The CDR3 is made up of 16 amino acids. CDR1 and CDR2 (germline): SGHKS, YYEKEE (reference sequence). The specimen was naive CD4+ T cells sorted from blood. Subset given: CD45RA+ positively selected. The clonotype was recovered from a man aged 25 to 45 in good health. The chain couples TRBV5-5 to TRBJ2-2, with TRBD1 matching over 8 bases. CDR3 in amino acids: CASSFGSQGATGELFF. The DNA of the CDR3 is TGTGCCAGCAGCTTTGGAAGCCAGGGGGCAACCGGGGAGCTGTTTTTT. The whole variable domain, remainder taken from reference TRBV5-5 and TRBJ2-2, is DAGVTQSPTHLIKTRGQQVTLRCSPISGHKSVSWYQQVLGQGPQFIFQYYEKEERGRGNFPDRFSARQFPNYSSELNVNALLLGDSALYLCASSFGSQGATGELFFGEGSRLTVL.